Detailed here is one T cell receptor (beta chain). This sample was taken from a study of blood T cell repertoires in COVID-19. Study context: Specimens from acute and convalescent COVID-19 originated in the United States, Italy and Spain. Sample material is recorded as cDNA or gDNA derived from T cells, B-cell-depleted T cells, or PBMCs.

Per the study methods: Nucleated cell number was recorded as an estimate derived from reference gene primer amplification. The protocol was immunoSEQ multiplex PCR, while the TCRdb copy is restricted to in-frame clones and leaves out a portion. Clonal size and the V and J genes are those of that table, whereas D and trimming came from the DNA. The sample carries 95,000 to 150,000 clones, 65% to 85% recorded once. Germline V gene data show CDR1 as MNHEY and CDR2 as SVGEGT. This CDR3 is built from 12 residues. Trimming removed 5 bases from V and 4 bases from J, with 6 bases in between. Sequenced material: peripheral blood. This receptor was taken from a woman in her seventies with acute or convalescent COVID-19. The chain carries TRBV6-2 or TRBV6-3 and TRBJ2-1; D ambiguous. The CDR3 DNA reads TGTGCCAGCAGTCTATATTACAATGAGCAGTTCTTC. It codes for CASSLYYNEQFF.